The rows below give T cell receptor beta chains drawn from one sample of a study of T-cell reconstitution after alpha-beta-depleted transplantation in children. TCRdb re-called the PCR reads with MiXCR, one entry per CDR3 protein. In the table there are about 440,000 distinct CDR3 sequences, about 40% of which are singletons. Sequenced here: PBMCs, sampled before TCRalphabeta/CD19-depleted stem cell transplant. The receptors shown here come from a girl aged 2 to 9 with aplastic anemia, due to receive a stem cell transplant. CDR3s include the opening cysteine and the closing phenylalanine or tryptophan. Each record gives: CDR3 DNA, CDR3 protein, J gene, V gene, D gene, CDR3 length, clone size. D genes are given only for firm matches. Part of the rows lack a size; the others show once, few, many or a class for expanded clones.

DNA: TGTGCCAGCAGGTCTGGACAGTCTGCGCTGTTTTTT
CDR3: CASRSGQSALFF
J: TRBJ2-2
V: TRBV12-3/TRBV12-4
D: .
length: 12
size: many

DNA: TGCAGTGCCCTTAGCGGGAACGAGCAGTACTTC
CDR3: CSALSGNEQYF
J: TRBJ2-7
V: TRBV20-1
D: TRBD2
length: 11
size: .

DNA: TGCAGTGCTAGAACGCCTACCACGCAGTATTTT
CDR3: CSARTPTTQYF
J: TRBJ2-3
V: TRBV20-1
D: .
length: 11
size: many

DNA: TGTGCCAGCAGCTTGAAAGGGGTGAATGAAAAACTGTTTTTT
CDR3: CASSLKGVNEKLFF
J: TRBJ1-4
V: TRBV5-5
D: .
length: 14
size: many

DNA: TGCAGTGCTAGAGACGAGCATGGGGGGAACACTGAAGCTTTCTTT
CDR3: CSARDEHGGNTEAFF
J: TRBJ1-1
V: TRBV20-1
D: .
length: 15
size: .

DNA: TGTGCCCCCCGGACGGTGGCAGGGAACCCAGATACGCAGTATTTT
CDR3: CAPRTVAGNPDTQYF
J: TRBJ2-3
V: TRBV28
D: .
length: 15
size: .

DNA: TGTGCCAGCAGCTTAGCTGGAATAAGCCAAACCAATGGCTACACCTTC
CDR3: CASSLAGISQTNGYTF
J: TRBJ1-2
V: TRBV7-9
D: .
length: 16
size: .

DNA: TGCAGCGTTGGTTCGAACAGCAGGGCGGACGCTTTCTTT
CDR3: CSVGSNSRADAFF
J: TRBJ1-1
V: TRBV29-1
D: .
length: 13
size: once

DNA: TGCGCCAGCAGCGCACAGGGAGCTAGGGACACCGGGGAGCTGTTTTTT
CDR3: CASSAQGARDTGELFF
J: TRBJ2-2
V: TRBV5-1
D: .
length: 16
size: .

DNA: TGCAGTGCTAGAGATCTGGGACTAGCCCCCTCCTACGAGCAGTACTTC
CDR3: CSARDLGLAPSYEQYF
J: TRBJ2-7
V: TRBV20-1
D: TRBD2
length: 16
size: .

DNA: TGCGCCAGCAGGATGGACGGGGGCTACACCTTC
CDR3: CASRMDGGYTF
J: TRBJ1-2
V: TRBV5-1
D: .
length: 11
size: .

DNA: TGCAGTGCTAGAGATCCTAGCGGGAGGACCGGGGAGCTGTTTTTT
CDR3: CSARDPSGRTGELFF
J: TRBJ2-2
V: TRBV20-1
D: TRBD2
length: 15
size: .

DNA: TGTGCCAGCAGCCCCCGGTCAGGGGTTGATACGCAGTATTTT
CDR3: CASSPRSGVDTQYF
J: TRBJ2-3
V: TRBV11-2
D: .
length: 14
size: few

DNA: TGCAGTGCCCCGGAACGAAAAACCGGGGAGCTGTTTTTT
CDR3: CSAPERKTGELFF
J: TRBJ2-2
V: TRBV20-1
D: .
length: 13
size: .

DNA: TGCGCCAGCAGCCAAGACATGATGGGGCCCCGATACGAGCAGTACTTC
CDR3: CASSQDMMGPRYEQYF
J: TRBJ2-7
V: TRBV4-1
D: .
length: 16
size: .

DNA: TGTGCCAGCAGCCAAGATAAGTTAGCGACTCCCAGAGAGACCCAGTACTTC
CDR3: CASSQDKLATPRETQYF
J: TRBJ2-5
V: TRBV4-2
D: .
length: 17
size: few

DNA: TGTGCCAGCAGAACGGGCGGCACAGATACGCAGTATTTT
CDR3: CASRTGGTDTQYF
J: TRBJ2-3
V: TRBV6-1
D: .
length: 13
size: .

DNA: TGTGCCAGCAGCTTAGAGGTAGGGACTCCACAGTTCTTC
CDR3: CASSLEVGTPQFF
J: TRBJ2-1
V: TRBV11-2
D: .
length: 13
size: many

DNA: TGTGCCAGCAGCTTACAGACAGGGAAACACGAGCAGTACTTC
CDR3: CASSLQTGKHEQYF
J: TRBJ2-7
V: TRBV7-9
D: TRBD1
length: 14
size: many

DNA: TGTGCCAGCAGCTCGCAATCCGGGACAGGGGGCCCCTACGAGCAGTACTTC
CDR3: CASSSQSGTGGPYEQYF
J: TRBJ2-7
V: TRBV11-2
D: TRBD1
length: 17
size: .

DNA: TGTGCCAGCAGCTTAAGGGGGGCGAGAGATCAGCCCCAGCATTTT
CDR3: CASSLRGARDQPQHF
J: TRBJ1-5
V: TRBV7-2
D: .
length: 15
size: .

DNA: TGTGCCAGCAGCCCAAACCACGGGGGGCTCGCAGATACGCAGTATTTT
CDR3: CASSPNHGGLADTQYF
J: TRBJ2-3
V: TRBV7-3
D: .
length: 16
size: many

DNA: TGTGCCAGCAGTTACGGACGGACAGGTCCCTACGAGCAGTACTTC
CDR3: CASSYGRTGPYEQYF
J: TRBJ2-7
V: TRBV6-5
D: TRBD1
length: 15
size: .

DNA: TGTGCCAGCAGTGGGCTGGGATGGGGGGTCGGGAATAGCAATCAGCCCCAGCATTTT
CDR3: CASSGLGWGVGNSNQPQHF
J: TRBJ1-5
V: TRBV28
D: .
length: 19
size: many

DNA: TGTGCCAGCTCCCGCGGGACCGGAGATACGCAGTATTTT
CDR3: CASSRGTGDTQYF
J: TRBJ2-3
V: TRBV18
D: .
length: 13
size: .

DNA: TGTGCCTGGAGTGTACGACTAGCGGGAGGCTACGAGCAGTACTTC
CDR3: CAWSVRLAGGYEQYF
J: TRBJ2-7
V: TRBV30
D: TRBD2
length: 15
size: many

DNA: TGTGCCAGCAGCCAAGAACTTCTAGCGGGAACAGATACGCAGTATTTT
CDR3: CASSQELLAGTDTQYF
J: TRBJ2-3
V: TRBV3-1
D: TRBD2
length: 16
size: many

DNA: TGCGCCAGCAGCCCCGGGGTGGGGGAGGAAGGGGCCGAGCAGTACTTC
CDR3: CASSPGVGEEGAEQYF
J: TRBJ2-7
V: TRBV5-1
D: .
length: 16
size: few

DNA: TGTGCCATCGCCGGGATGCCTAAGACAGGGAAGGGTGAGCAGTTCTTC
CDR3: CAIAGMPKTGKGEQFF
J: TRBJ2-1
V: TRBV10-3
D: TRBD1
length: 16
size: few

DNA: TGTGCCACCAGCAGAGATTATCCCTCACCAGGGGAGAATGAGCAGTTCTTC
CDR3: CATSRDYPSPGENEQFF
J: TRBJ2-1
V: TRBV15
D: .
length: 17
size: .

DNA: TGTGCCTCCAAGACAGGGGGAAGAACCGGGGAGCTGTTTTTT
CDR3: CASKTGGRTGELFF
J: TRBJ2-2
V: TRBV6-1
D: TRBD1
length: 14
size: .

DNA: TGTGCCACCAGCCCCGGAGACAGGGGGAACGAGCAGTACTTC
CDR3: CATSPGDRGNEQYF
J: TRBJ2-7
V: TRBV15
D: TRBD1
length: 14
size: few

DNA: TGTGCCAGCAGTGGGGGCGACAGGGCTAGCACAGATACGCAGTATTTT
CDR3: CASSGGDRASTDTQYF
J: TRBJ2-3
V: TRBV28
D: TRBD1
length: 16
size: few

DNA: TGTGCCAGCAGTGTCGAGGGACAGGGTAGCTATGAGCAGTTCTTC
CDR3: CASSVEGQGSYEQFF
J: TRBJ2-1
V: TRBV2
D: TRBD1
length: 15
size: few

DNA: TGCAGTGCTAAACAAAGGGGTACGAGCAATCAGCCCCAGCATTTT
CDR3: CSAKQRGTSNQPQHF
J: TRBJ1-5
V: TRBV20-1
D: .
length: 15
size: .

DNA: TGCAGTGCTAGAGTGGGGACAGGGGAAAGGGATCAGCCCCAGCATTTT
CDR3: CSARVGTGERDQPQHF
J: TRBJ1-5
V: TRBV20-1
D: TRBD1
length: 16
size: few

DNA: TGCAGTGCTAGAGATCTCAGTCGGGGCCTGGGGGAGACCCAGTACTTC
CDR3: CSARDLSRGLGETQYF
J: TRBJ2-5
V: TRBV20-1
D: .
length: 16
size: .

DNA: TGCGCCAGCAGCAAGCGGACGGGAGCAGCCAAAAACATTCAGTACTTC
CDR3: CASSKRTGAAKNIQYF
J: TRBJ2-4
V: TRBV5-1
D: .
length: 16
size: many

DNA: TGTGCCAGCAGCCAACTAGCGGGAGCAAGAGGCAATGAGCAGTTCTTC
CDR3: CASSQLAGARGNEQFF
J: TRBJ2-1
V: TRBV7-9
D: TRBD2
length: 16
size: few

DNA: TGCAGTGCTACCCGGACAGGGGGCGACTATGGCTACACCTTC
CDR3: CSATRTGGDYGYTF
J: TRBJ1-2
V: TRBV20-1
D: TRBD1
length: 14
size: .

DNA: TGTGCCAGCACCCCACTTGGGGGGGACCCACCCGGGGAGCTGTTTTTT
CDR3: CASTPLGGDPPGELFF
J: TRBJ2-2
V: TRBV7-2
D: TRBD2
length: 16
size: .

DNA: TGTGCCAGCAGTCCCAGCTTTGAGGGTACAACTAATGAAAAACTGTTTTTT
CDR3: CASSPSFEGTTNEKLFF
J: TRBJ1-4
V: TRBV12-3/TRBV12-4
D: .
length: 17
size: many

DNA: TGCAGTGCTCCCGGGGACCCTAACCGCCACGAGCAGTACTTC
CDR3: CSAPGDPNRHEQYF
J: TRBJ2-7
V: TRBV20-1
D: .
length: 14
size: .

DNA: TGTGCCAGCAGTTACTCCGACAGGGGCGGCTACACCTTC
CDR3: CASSYSDRGGYTF
J: TRBJ1-2
V: TRBV6-5
D: TRBD1
length: 13
size: .

DNA: TGCAGCGTGGGGGGTGGTATGCTAGTCACTGAAGCTTTCTTT
CDR3: CSVGGGMLVTEAFF
J: TRBJ1-1
V: TRBV29-1
D: .
length: 14
size: few

DNA: TGTGCCAGCAAATATGCAGGGGTTGACGAGCAGTACTTC
CDR3: CASKYAGVDEQYF
J: TRBJ2-7
V: TRBV28
D: .
length: 13
size: .

DNA: TGCGCCAGCAGCTTGGTTACTAGCGGAATTCTCAATGAGCAGTTCTTC
CDR3: CASSLVTSGILNEQFF
J: TRBJ2-1
V: TRBV5-1
D: TRBD2
length: 16
size: .

DNA: TGTGCCAGCAGTTCCCTCGGGACAGGGGACTATGGCTACACCTTC
CDR3: CASSSLGTGDYGYTF
J: TRBJ1-2
V: TRBV6-5
D: TRBD1
length: 15
size: .

DNA: TGTGCCAGCAGCTTAGCGGGGACTAGGGACACAGATACGCAGTATTTT
CDR3: CASSLAGTRDTDTQYF
J: TRBJ2-3
V: TRBV7-2
D: TRBD2
length: 16
size: .

DNA: TGTGCCAGCAGCCTAGAAGGACAGGGCGAGGACGAGCAGTACTTC
CDR3: CASSLEGQGEDEQYF
J: TRBJ2-7
V: TRBV6-1
D: TRBD1
length: 15
size: few

DNA: TGTGCCAGCAGTTACACTAGCGGGAGTGGGACCTACGAGCAGTACTTC
CDR3: CASSYTSGSGTYEQYF
J: TRBJ2-7
V: TRBV6-5
D: TRBD2
length: 16
size: few

DNA: TGTGCCAGCAGTTTTGACCGGGCCTACTATGAGCAGTTCTTC
CDR3: CASSFDRAYYEQFF
J: TRBJ2-1
V: TRBV6-5
D: .
length: 14
size: .

DNA: TGCAGTGCTAGTCGACTAGCGGGGTTAGATACGCAGTATTTT
CDR3: CSASRLAGLDTQYF
J: TRBJ2-3
V: TRBV20-1
D: TRBD2
length: 14
size: few

DNA: TGCAGCGGACGACAGGGGGGCACAGATACGCAGTATTTT
CDR3: CSGRQGGTDTQYF
J: TRBJ2-3
V: TRBV29-1
D: TRBD1
length: 13
size: few

DNA: TGTGCCAGCAGCCTAGGACAGGATCAAGAGACCCAGTACTTC
CDR3: CASSLGQDQETQYF
J: TRBJ2-5
V: TRBV6-1
D: TRBD1
length: 14
size: .

DNA: TGTGCCAGCAGTGAAGTCGTATGGAAGCCGTCCTACGAGCAGTACTTC
CDR3: CASSEVVWKPSYEQYF
J: TRBJ2-7
V: TRBV6-1
D: .
length: 16
size: few